This section outlines one T cell receptor (beta chain) sequence together with its context. Its antigen is unidentified. TCRdb's copy holds only in-frame clones and misses some; the assay was immunoSEQ multiplex PCR. This sample has 150,000 or so clones, with around 90% found just once. Trimming removed 1 base at V and 8 bases at J, with 9 bases between. Per the germline V gene, CDR1 is SNHLY and CDR2 is FYNNEI. The CDR3 has 12 amino acids. The data stem from a study of graft-versus-host responses after intestinal transplantation. Overall study: Each patient got anti-thymocyte globulin induction, then tacrolimus and steroids for around 3 years. The study, taken as a whole, reports: Recipient marrow harbored GvH clones, some of which surfaced first in ileum or blood. Maximum circulating GvH clone levels tracked with early post-transplant HvG decreases. Where graft-donor T cell macrochimerism was present, patients had high graft-versus-host to host-versus-graft clonal ratios in allografts.

The clonotype comes from a human donor who received an intestinal transplant. The sample in question was unstimulated CD4+ T cells sorted from spleen or lymph node cells, obtained before intestinal transplant. This rearrangement joins TRBV2 to TRBJ2-7; D is unresolved. The CDR3 region is CASSEGLTKQYF. DNA for the CDR3: TGTGCCAGCAGTGAAGGCCTGACAAAGCAGTACTTC.